These T cell receptor beta chains were read from a single sample in a study of T cells in Graves' hyperthyroidism and ophthalmopathy. TCRdb fed the multiplex PCR reads into MiXCR, producing one record per CDR3 protein. The sample contains 660,000 or so distinct CDR3 sequences, 45% of which appear only once. Sequencing was done on a sample of peripheral blood or thyroid tissue (not recorded which). These receptors were obtained from an adult man with Graves' disease, either hyperthyroidism or ophthalmopathy (not recorded which). CDR3s include the opening cysteine and the closing phenylalanine or tryptophan. Fields, in order: V gene, J gene, clone size, CDR3 protein. Only some rows state a clone size, as once, few, many or a class for expanded clones.

>TRBV7-2|TRBJ1-1|.
CASSRQGAANTEAFF
>TRBV6-5|TRBJ2-7|.
CASGGQPYEQYF
>TRBV20-1|TRBJ1-6|many
CSAIQGGSPLHF
>TRBV20-1|TRBJ1-1|.
CSARTPFNTEAFF
>TRBV30|TRBJ1-5|.
CAWSSSYSNQPQHF
>TRBV29-1|TRBJ2-5|many
CSVDLRAGTQYF
>TRBV29-1|TRBJ1-3|.
CSFAMGTGNTIYF
>TRBV29-1|TRBJ2-5|.
CSVDGGFAKTQYF
>TRBV2|TRBJ1-2|many
CASNGSPGGYTF
>TRBV12-3/TRBV12-4|TRBJ1-1|few
CASSPPTPGGRTEAFF
>TRBV12-3/TRBV12-4|TRBJ1-2|.
CATTEQIYGYTF
>TRBV7-9|TRBJ1-2|.
CASGGDSYGYTF
>TRBV15|TRBJ2-6|.
CATSSQFNVLTF
>TRBV10-2|TRBJ1-4|many
CASSEAGGREGEKLFF
>TRBV10-3|TRBJ2-7|.
CAISGSSGRASYEQYF
>TRBV7-9|TRBJ1-5|.
CASSLAGGLQPQHF
>TRBV25-1|TRBJ1-2|many
CASSESGGAEGYTF
>TRBV10-3|TRBJ2-7|.
CAISGTGEAYEQYF
>TRBV6-6|TRBJ1-1|.
CATYSGVMNTEAFF
>TRBV7-8|TRBJ1-1|few
CASSQRAGGVNTEAFF
>TRBV5-1|TRBJ1-5|.
CASSLGLDTNQPQHF
>TRBV12-3/TRBV12-4|TRBJ1-5|many
CASRPAGGDNQPQHF
>TRBV2|TRBJ1-1|few
CASRREIGNTEAFF
>TRBV7-9|TRBJ1-1|once
CASSHEGGWAFF
>TRBV5-1|TRBJ2-7|few
CASSQEAGGQFSYEQYF
>TRBV7-2|TRBJ2-5|many
CASSGSPRGETQYF
>TRBV6-1|TRBJ1-2|.
CASRPGIDYGYTF
>TRBV20-1|TRBJ2-7|.
CSAAGDAGVAGATNEQYF
>TRBV9|TRBJ1-2|.
CASSVDRDLPNYGYTF
>TRBV7-9|TRBJ2-7|.
CASSLGQGQPQQYF
>TRBV10-3|TRBJ2-7|many
CAISSIAGVGYEQYF
>TRBV2|TRBJ1-2|.
CASPGNPYGYTF
>TRBV2|TRBJ2-2|few
CASRQGNLNTGELFF
>TRBV10-3|TRBJ1-1|.
CAISRAGGETEAFF
>TRBV11-1|TRBJ2-7|.
CASSFRDREFYEQYF
>TRBV2|TRBJ1-5|.
CASSDPWGAGNQPQHF
>TRBV29-1|TRBJ1-1|.
CAWARQGMNTEAFF
>TRBV10-3|.|.
CAISGDYLNEQFF
>TRBV10-3|TRBJ1-5|.
CAISRRGGSNQPQHF
>TRBV15|TRBJ1-6|.
CATSRGALGYNSPLHF
>TRBV6-1|TRBJ2-2|.
CASSVGHTGELFF
>TRBV7-9|TRBJ1-1|.
CASSAGTGNTEASF
>TRBV6-5|TRBJ1-5|few
CASSEVRGHTNQPQHF
>TRBV4-2|TRBJ2-5|.
CASSQLAGGGSETQYF
>TRBV2|TRBJ1-5|few
CASTVGDQPQHF
>TRBV29-1|TRBJ2-7|.
CSGAGGLSEQYF
>TRBV2|TRBJ2-7|.
CASSDGTGAYF
>TRBV7-2|TRBJ1-5|.
CAGSLDSSSDQPQHF
>TRBV10-3|TRBJ1-1|many
CAISPSEQGEAFF
>TRBV9|TRBJ1-1|few
CASSDGGPTSEAFF
>TRBV9|TRBJ1-3|few
CASSQRGGSGNTIYF